Sequencing of this TCR beta chain was carried out in a study of vaccination and CD4 T cells after COVID-19. Once obtained from cultured CD4+ T cells, the DNA was sequenced using the Oncomine TCR Beta short-read assay. TCRdb passed the PCR reads through MiXCR, listing each CDR3 protein once. The data contain around 15,000 distinct CDR3 sequences, about a fifth of them singletons. Trimming took 6 bases from V and 2 from J, leaving 21 bases between them. Per the germline V gene, CDR1 is DFQATT and CDR2 is SNEGSKA (reference sequence). There are 16 residues in the CDR3. In its sample, this clonotype was seen a few times. Its antigen remains unknown. Regarding treatment: roughly 10-day PBMC culture with coronavirus spike peptide pools or control peptides (ViraFEST assay).

The chain combines TRBV20-1 with TRBJ2-3; D assignment may be TRBD1 or TRBD2 (5 bases each). The origin of this receptor is a human donor who received a COVID-19 vaccine. Sample: CD4+ T cells from blood, cultured in vitro, taken before SARS-CoV-2 vaccination. The CDR3 spells CSAEDIRGLTTDTQYF. The CDR3 nucleotides read TGCAGTGCCGAAGACATTCGGGGCCTTACCACAGATACGCAGTATTTT.